This TCR beta chain was identified in a study of beta chain features in type 1 diabetes. The entirety of the isolated RNA underwent reverse transcription, so expressed TCRB transcripts were sequenced. TCRdb keeps only in-frame clones here, not all; method: immunoSEQ multiplex PCR. This table has around 160,000 clones, around 50% appearing once. The study's findings and limits: TCRB CDR3s were moderately but significantly shorter in Type 1 diabetes patients in all four CD4+ subsets.

CDR3 size: 13 residues. The V end lost 3 bases, the J end lost 4 bases, and 12 bases lay between the germline ends. CDR1 and CDR2 from the germline V gene are GTSNPN and SVGIG (reference sequence). This clone was seen once. Its target is not known. This clonotype was sampled from a man aged 18 to 30 in good health. The specimen was Tregs from blood. The chain is built from TRBV30 and TRBJ1-1, with D perhaps matching TRBD1 (5 bases). CDR3 loop: CAWRGRGITEAFF. DNA for the CDR3: TGTGCCTGGAGGGGACGGGGGATCACTGAAGCTTTCTTT.